Below, 19 T cell receptor beta chains from the same sample are listed, as sequenced in a study of cytomegalovirus exposure and HLA in healthy donors. PCR employed 60 Vbeta and 13 Jbeta primers. Method: immunoSEQ multiplex PCR; TCRdb's copy keeps in-frame clones and lacks some. The data show over 100,000 clones, 75% to 90% seen once. The material sequenced was PBMCs. Receptors were obtained from a woman aged 50 to 65 in good health and CMV-seropositive.

The chain couples TRBV9 to TRBJ1-2, with D possibly TRBD1 on 5 matching bases. This CDR3 contains 17 residues. Germline CDR1 reads SGDLS; CDR2 reads YYNGEE. V shed 0 bases and J shed 7 bases, with 22 bases lying between them. The CDR3 reads CASSVGTPGGEGGGYTF. The CDR3 nucleotides are TGTGCCAGCAGCGTAGGGACACCAGGAGGGGAGGGTGGTGGCTACACCTTC.

This chain connects TRBV18 to TRBJ2-5; D is possibly TRBD1 (5 bases). Trimming left V 3 bases short and J 1 base short, with 6 bases between. This CDR3 is built from 13 residues. Looked up from germline, CDR1 is KGHSH and CDR2 is LQKENI. The CDR3 DNA reads as TGTGCCAGCTCACCCAGGGCCCAAGAGACCCAGTACTTC. Protein product: CASSPRAQETQYF.

V is TRBV28 and J is TRBJ1-1, with 7 bases matching TRBD1. Trimming at V came to 3 bases and at J to 4 bases, leaving 2 bases not matched to a gene. This CDR3 has 13 amino acids. The germline CDR1 and CDR2 sequences are MDHEN and SYDVKM. CDR3 in DNA: TGTGCCAGCAGTTTCAGGGGGACCACTGAAGCTTTCTTT. This translates into CASSFRGTTEAFF. Supplemented by reference TRBV28 and TRBJ1-1, the full variable domain reads DVKVTQSSRYLVKRTGEKVFLECVQDMDHENMFWYRQDPGLGLRLIYFSYDVKMKEKGDIPEGYSVSREKKERFSLILESASTNQTSMYLCASSFRGTTEAFFGQGTRLTVV.

The V gene is TRBV6-5, the J gene TRBJ2-3, with D perhaps TRBD2 (6 bases). V was clipped by 0 bases and J by 9 bases, with 10 bases between them. Germline loops: CDR1 MNHEY, CDR2 SVGAGI. The CDR3 loop spans 13 amino acids. The CDR3 coding sequence is TGTGCCAGCAGTTACTCGGTTGGGGGGACGCAGTATTTT. Protein sequence: CASSYSVGGTQYF.

V and J are TRBV6-1 and TRBJ1-2, with 7 bases identical to TRBD1. With 3 bases clipped from V and 1 base from J, the junction kept 2 bases outside the gene matches. Germline V gene lookup returns CDR1 MNHNS and CDR2 SASEGT. The CDR3 loop spans 14 amino acids. DNA for the CDR3: TGTGCCAGCAGTGAGAGACAGGGTAACTATGGCTACACCTTC. Translated, it gives CASSERQGNYGYTF.

V usage is TRBV9 and J usage is TRBJ2-5; TRBD2 aligns across 7 bases. CDR1 SGDLS and CDR2 YYNGEE come from the germline V gene. This CDR3 is 15 amino acids long. Trimming took 7 bases from V and 2 from J; bases not matched to a gene: 11. The CDR3 bases are TGTGCCAGCGCCAGATGGGGGGGAAGACAAGAGACCCAGTACTTC. Protein: CASARWGGRQETQYF.

This clone was seen a few times. The V call is TRBV7-8, the J call TRBJ2-7; TRBD2 might be the D (6 bases). Germline V CDR1 and CDR2: SGHVS, FQNEAQ. The CDR3 spans 14 residues. Trimming cost V 1 base and J 1 base, with 8 bases left between them. CDR3 region: CASSLVGGSYEQYF. CDR3 DNA: TGTGCCAGCAGCTTAGTGGGAGGATCCTACGAGCAGTACTTC. Using reference TRBV7-8 and TRBJ2-7 for the parts outside the CDR3, the full variable domain is GAGVSQSPRYKVAKRGQDVALRCDPISGHVSLFWYQQALGQGPEFLTYFQNEAQLDKSGLPSDRFFAERPEGSVSTLKIQRTQQEDSAVYLCASSLVGGSYEQYFGPGTRLTVT.

V usage is TRBV7-2 and J usage is TRBJ2-2, with a possible D match to TRBD1 (5 bases). V gave up 3 bases and J gave up 6 bases, with 14 bases separating them. The length of the CDR3 is 15 residues. Germline CDR1 and CDR2: SGHTA and FQGNSA. The CDR3 nucleotides are TGTGCCAGCAGCTTGGCAGGGTGGTACCCCGGGGAGCTGTTTTTT. Encoded protein: CASSLAGWYPGELFF. Variable domain in full (rest from reference TRBV7-2 and TRBJ2-2): GAGVSQSPSNKVTEKGKDVELRCDPISGHTALYWYRQSLGQGLEFLIYFQGNSAPDKSGLPSDRFSAERTGGSVSTLTIQRTQQEDSAVYLCASSLAGWYPGELFFGEGSRLTVL.

The rearrangement uses TRBV18 and TRBJ2-3, with TRBD2 matching over 8 bases. V was pared by 2 bases and J by 2 bases, with 9 bases of the junction left unmatched. This CDR3 region has 17 residues. CDR1 and CDR2 from the germline V gene are KGHSH and LQKENI. DNA for the CDR3: TGTGCCAGCTCACCAAGAGGCGGGGGGCAATACACAGATACGCAGTATTTT. It translates to CASSPRGGGQYTDTQYF.

The chain uses TRBV5-1 and TRBJ1-6; TRBD1 is a possible D gene (6 bases). Germline V lookup: CDR1 SGHRS, CDR2 YFSETQ. Trimming stripped 1 base from V and 8 bases from J, with 19 bases between. CDR3 length: 17 residues. CDR3 nucleotide sequence: TGCGCCAGCAGCTTGTTTCAGGGTGCGGACAGTTATTCACCCCTCCACTTT. It specifies CASSLFQGADSYSPLHF.

The V call is TRBV19, the J call TRBJ2-2; TRBD1 is a possible D gene (5 bases). This CDR3 is built from 15 residues. Germline CDR1 reads LNHDA; CDR2 reads SQIVND (reference sequence). With 1 base removed from V and 8 bases from J, the gap between germline ends came to 14 bases. CDR3 DNA sequence: TGTGCCAGTAGTATAGCCCCCCTCAGGGTTGGGGAGCTGTTTTTT. Protein: CASSIAPLRVGELFF.

The chain couples TRBV28 to TRBJ2-7; 13 bases agree with TRBD2. The junction had 9 bases not matched to a gene; V was cut back by 0 bases and J by 7 bases. This CDR3 has 17 residues. Germline loops: CDR1 MDHEN, CDR2 SYDVKM. The CDR3 loop reads CASSLWELAGGPGEQYF. The CDR3 nucleotides are TGTGCCAGCAGTTTATGGGAACTAGCGGGAGGGCCGGGTGAGCAGTACTTC.

V is TRBV7-2 and J is TRBJ1-2, with 8 bases lining up with TRBD1. Germline assignment: CDR1 SGHTA and CDR2 FQGNSA. The CDR3 has 15 residues. Trimming removed 5 bases from V and 4 bases from J; junction bases left unmatched: 9. The CDR3, as DNA: TGTGCCAGCAGCCCACAGACAGGGGCCCTCTATGGCTACACCTTC. It codes for CASSPQTGALYGYTF.

This clone was counted a few times. V gene TRBV30 combines with J gene TRBJ1-2, with 11 bases fitting TRBD1. The germline gives CDR1 GTSNPN, CDR2 SVGIG (reference sequence). V dropped 4 bases and J dropped 6; count of bases not matched to a gene: 4. The CDR3 spans 13 residues. The chain's CDR3 is CAWNEGQGDGYTF. The DNA for the CDR3 is TGTGCCTGGAACGAGGGACAGGGGGATGGCTACACCTTC.

This sequence joins TRBV11-2 and TRBJ1-2; D remains ambiguous. Deletions cut 2 bases from V and 8 bases from J, with 12 bases between. The CDR3 contains 13 residues. CDR1 SGHAT and CDR2 FQNNGV come from the germline V gene. DNA for the CDR3: TGTGCCAGCAGCTTATGGGGAGCGGGGGGCTACACCTTC. Translated, it gives CASSLWGAGGYTF.

DNA of the CDR3: TGTGCCAGCAGCTTAGGGGCAGGAACTAATGAAAAACTGTTTTTT. Translated, it gives CASSLGAGTNEKLFF. The J gene is TRBJ1-4, the V gene TRBV7-6; D remains unclear. V lost 1 base and J 1 base, leaving 7 bases between the germline ends. This CDR3 is built from 15 residues. Germline V CDR1 and CDR2: SGHVS, FNYEAQ.

On this clone: The junction differs from germline at one of its ends, possibly a read error. The chain couples TRBV7-9 to TRBJ1-1, with a weak D call TRBD1 (5 bases). CDR3 length: 14 residues. Germline V gives CDR1 SEHNR, CDR2 FQNEAQ (reference sequence). In DNA form, the CDR3 reads TGTTCCAGCAGGATCAACCAGGGGAACACTGAAGCTTTCTTT. Amino acids: CSSRINQGNTEAFF.

The V gene is TRBV30, the J gene TRBJ2-7, with D perhaps matching TRBD2 (6 bases). With 0 bases removed from V and 6 bases from J, the gap between germline ends came to 21 bases. The CDR3 extends over 16 amino acids. Germline V gives CDR1 GTSNPN, CDR2 SVGIG (reference sequence). CDR3 nucleotide sequence: TGTGCCTGGAGTGTACTTCGAGGGCGGGGCCCCTCCGAGCAGTACTTC. It codes for CAWSVLRGRGPSEQYF.

The V and J genes are TRBV13 and TRBJ1-3, with 7 positions matching TRBD1. The germline CDR1 and CDR2 sequences are PRHDT and FYEKMQ (reference sequence). The CDR3 consists of 14 residues. Unmatched junction bases numbered 6, after V lost 5 bases and J lost 5 bases. The CDR3 nucleotides read TGTGCCAGCAGCCATACAGGGGTTCGAAACACCATATATTTT. Translated: CASSHTGVRNTIYF.